This TCR beta chain emerged from a study of T cell changes during pregnancy in multiple sclerosis. The CDR3 length is 17 residues. Losses at the gene ends were 1 base for V and 4 bases for J; bases not matched to a gene: 13. Germline assignment: CDR1 MGHRA and CDR2 YSYEKL. Clones were sequenced by immunoSEQ multiplex PCR, and TCRdb holds only the in-frame ones, with some missing. The table lists about 50,000 clones, about 90% of them singletons. This receptor was identified in a female donor with multiple sclerosis, enrolled in a pregnancy study. The chain uses TRBV4-1 and TRBJ2-7; 7 positions match TRBD1. Sequenced here: CD8+ T cells from peripheral blood mononuclear cells, sampled after pregnancy. The CDR3 bases are TGCGCCAGCAGCCAAGTTACTGAGGGAGAGGGGGCTTACGAGCAGTACTTC. Translated: CASSQVTEGEGAYEQYF.